The rows below give T cell receptor beta chains drawn from one sample of a study of T-cell memory formation after mild COVID-19. TCRdb used MiXCR to reprocess the 5' RACE reads, holding one entry per CDR3 protein. The sample includes 540,000 or so distinct CDR3 sequences, over 20% of them seen just once. Specimen: PBMCs or a T cell subset sorted from them (not recorded which). The receptors shown here come from an adult woman who had mild COVID-19 (a few samples of this study predate the infection). Cell type and time point are not known. CDR3s include the opening cysteine and the closing phenylalanine or tryptophan.

>TRBV24-1|TRBJ2-2
CATSDLGLRTGELFF
>TRBV20-1|TRBJ2-5
CSARERDSRETQYF
>TRBV20-1|TRBJ1-5
CSAPTEGWLSNQPQHF
>TRBV20-1|TRBJ1-2
CSAPPGGADYGYTF
>TRBV6-4|TRBJ2-1
CASSLLAGGGDNEQFF
>TRBV6-5|TRBJ2-4
CASSTGLRLAKNIQYF
>TRBV6-5|TRBJ1-5
CASSSLTGQPQHF
>TRBV5-1|TRBJ2-7
CASSFPGGLGSYEQYF
>TRBV12-5|TRBJ2-7
CASGLSGTYEQYF
>TRBV14|TRBJ2-1
CASSQGDVREQFF
>TRBV19|TRBJ2-1
CASSISGLAGGRDEQFF
>TRBV19|TRBJ2-1
CASSIDRGSYNEQFF
>TRBV7-8|TRBJ2-5
CASSSLSSLVQETQYF
>TRBV5-1|TRBJ1-1
CASSLDGAGTEAFF
>TRBV7-8|TRBJ1-1
CASRFRGSNTEAFF
>TRBV5-1|TRBJ1-4
CASSSSGGPEEKLFF
>TRBV7-2|TRBJ2-3
CASSFGGGITQYF
>TRBV29-1|TRBJ2-5
CSVEDVQGFKETQYF
>TRBV9|TRBJ2-3
CASSATSGGYTDTQYF
>TRBV5-5|TRBJ2-1
CASSLRTSGILVSSYNEQFF
>TRBV2|TRBJ2-3
CASSVGTGHRTDTQYF
>TRBV11-2|TRBJ2-4
CASSSDGWGGRQGGNIQYF
>TRBV7-9|TRBJ1-1
CATPVENTEAFF
>TRBV7-2|TRBJ2-1
CASSLVPGVDEQFF
>TRBV9|TRBJ1-2
CASSGLGASNYGYTF
>TRBV12-3/TRBV12-4|TRBJ1-2
CASSAESPLDGYTF
>TRBV10-3|TRBJ1-1
CAINQQENTEAFF